This T cell receptor beta chain was identified during a study of beta chain features in type 1 diabetes. At the level of the study: Patients were similar to healthy donors in age and gender (as well as in cell yields).

Findings of the study overall: Whether TCRB rearrangement is influenced by HLA type was left unresolved in this analysis. TCRB CDR3 length was moderately but significantly reduced in all four CD4+ subsets of Type 1 diabetes patients.

Every isolated RNA sample was fully reverse transcribed, so sequencing captured expressed TCRB transcripts. Assay used: immunoSEQ multiplex PCR; TCRdb lists only in-frame clones, some missing. The repertoire holds 300,000 or so clones, with approximately 10% as singletons. As concerns this clone: Its antigen remains unidentified.

The CDR3 totals 15 residues. V lost 2 bases, J lost 0 bases, and 9 bases lay in between. The germline gives CDR1 SEHNR, CDR2 FQNEAQ (reference sequence). The genes are TRBV7-9 and TRBJ2-3, with a possible D match to TRBD2 (5 bases). Sample: central memory CD4+ T cells from blood. The origin of this receptor is a man aged 30-40 years with type 1 diabetes. CDR3 in DNA: TGTGCCAGCAGCTTACGACCGGGGAGCACAGATACGCAGTATTTT. Its protein product is CASSLRPGSTDTQYF.